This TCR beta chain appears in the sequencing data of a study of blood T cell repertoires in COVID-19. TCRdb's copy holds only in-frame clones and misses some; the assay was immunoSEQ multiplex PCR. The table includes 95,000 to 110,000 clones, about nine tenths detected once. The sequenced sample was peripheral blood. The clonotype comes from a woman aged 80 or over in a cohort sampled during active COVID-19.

The CDR3 DNA reads TGCAGCGTTTACGGGGGAGGATTAGGGAATGAGCAGTTCTTC. It yields the protein CSVYGGGLGNEQFF. This chain links TRBV29-1 with TRBJ2-1; perhaps TRBD2 as D (6 bases). The CDR3 has 14 amino acids. Per the germline V gene, CDR1 is SQVTM and CDR2 is ANQGSEA. V shed 5 bases and J shed 7 bases, with 18 bases lying between them.